The next 26 T cell receptor beta chains were all read from a single sample in a study of response to subunit inactivated influenza vaccine (dated 2018 in TCRdb). The library was made by RT-PCR. This sample was sequenced with an Illumina HiSeq 2500. TCRdb applied fastp at Q25 and MiXCR to the public reads, then kept only in-frame beta chains. Rows merge per CDR3 protein into single entries with the most common DNA and genes. This sample has around 490,000 distinct CDR3 sequences in its table, and around 8% of those were observed once. The ten largest clones represent over 10% of the sample. Sequencing used PBMCs from blood, obtained 23 to 25 months after vaccination. These receptors were collected from a man aged 50 to 75 who received an inactivated influenza vaccine. Donor details come from another sample of the same person, matched by shared clones.

The chain uses TRBV20-1 and TRBJ2-3; 8 positions match TRBD2. Germline CDR1 DFQATT, CDR2 SNEGSKA (reference sequence). The CDR3 spans 16 residues. J was trimmed by 4 bases and V by 0 bases; bases with no gene match: 9. CDR3 amino acids: CSARDPREGPADTQYF. The CDR3 DNA reads as TGCAGTGCTAGAGACCCACGGGAGGGCCCTGCAGATACGCAGTATTTT.

This clonotype was detected ten times or more. The chain couples TRBV6-2 or TRBV6-3 to TRBJ1-1; D is unresolved. Between the trimmed V and J ends, which lost 0 bases and 2 bases, there was a span of 10 bases. The CDR3 totals 15 residues. The V gene's germline CDR1 is MNHEY and CDR2 SVGEGT. Here the CDR3 DNA reads TGTGCCAGCAGTTACTCGATTTGGGTCAACACTGAAGCTTTCTTT. This codes for CASSYSIWVNTEAFF.

The chain carries TRBV4-1 and TRBJ1-1; 7 bases are a match to TRBD1. The CDR3 runs to 15 residues. Germline CDR1 reads MGHRA; CDR2 reads YSYEKL. Unmatched junction bases numbered 3, after V lost 0 bases and J lost 2 bases. Written as DNA, the CDR3 is TGCGCCAGCAGCCAAGAACACAGGGGTAACACTGAAGCTTTCTTT. Its protein product is CASSQEHRGNTEAFF.

This rearrangement joins TRBV5-1 to TRBJ1-1; D may be TRBD1 (6 bases). The V end was cut by 6 bases, the J end by 1 base, with 7 bases between. Germline lookup yields CDR1 SGHRS and CDR2 YFSETQ. CDR3 length: 12 residues. CDR3 protein: CASKQGNTEAFF. The CDR3 region has the DNA TGCGCCAGCAAACAGGGGAACACTGAAGCTTTCTTT. The entire variable domain, with the rest obtained from reference TRBV5-1 and TRBJ1-1, is as follows: KAGVTQTPRYLIKTRGQQVTLSCSPISGHRSVSWYQQTPGQGLQFLFEYFSETQRNKGNFPGRFSGRQFSNSRSEMNVSTLELGDSALYLCASKQGNTEAFFGQGTRLTVV.

This clonotype has ten or more counts. The chain links TRBV20-1 to TRBJ2-1; a possible D gene is TRBD1 (5 bases). V gave up 4 bases and J gave up 3 bases, with 7 bases separating them. Germline V gene lookup returns CDR1 DFQATT and CDR2 SNEGSKA (reference sequence). This CDR3 is 12 amino acids long. In DNA form, the CDR3 reads TGCAGTGCTATGACAGACTACAATGAGCAGTTCTTC. It translates to CSAMTDYNEQFF.

This clonotype was detected ten times or more. The chain has TRBV12-3 or TRBV12-4 and TRBJ2-3; TRBD2 matches at 8 bases. This CDR3 region has 15 residues. With 6 bases clipped from V and 0 bases from J, the junction kept 5 bases outside the gene matches. The CDR3 DNA sequence: TGTGCCAGCAGAATACTAGCGGCTAGCACAGATACGCAGTATTTT. Protein product: CASRILAASTDTQYF.

V gene TRBV19 combines with J gene TRBJ2-1; TRBD1 might be the D (6 bases). Germline values: CDR1 LNHDA, CDR2 SQIVND (reference sequence). Trimming cost V 6 bases and J 4 bases, with 13 bases left between them. There are 14 residues in the CDR3. CDR3 nucleotides: TGTGCCAGTAGCCATGCCGGGACATACAATGAGCAGTTCTTC. Its protein product is CASSHAGTYNEQFF.

In this sample, this clonotype turned up a few times. The chain is built from TRBV29-1 and TRBJ2-1; the match to TRBD2 covers 8 bases. Losses at the gene ends were 8 bases for V and 4 bases for J; bases not matched to a gene: 13. Germline CDR1 SQVTM, CDR2 ANQGSEA. The CDR3 is made up of 15 amino acids. The CDR3 DNA reads as TGCAGCTCCCGCCACAGACTAGCGAGATACAATGAGCAGTTCTTC. Translated: CSSRHRLARYNEQFF.

V usage is TRBV29-1 and J usage is TRBJ1-1, with 10 bases identical to TRBD1. Unmatched junction bases numbered 3, after V lost 7 bases and J lost 1 base. CDR1 and CDR2 from the germline V gene are SQVTM and ANQGSEA. The CDR3 totals 13 residues. CDR3 DNA sequence: TGCAGCGCGGGACAGGGGAGGAACACTGAAGCTTTCTTT. Translated: CSAGQGRNTEAFF.

The J gene is TRBJ2-6, the V gene TRBV5-1; D is undetermined. This CDR3 has 16 amino acids. The germline gives CDR1 SGHRS, CDR2 YFSETQ. With 1 base removed from V and 2 bases from J, the gap between germline ends came to 10 bases. CDR3 nucleotides: TGCGCCAGCAGCTTGAGGGCAGCTGCTGGGGCCAACGTCCTGACTTTC. Translated: CASSLRAAAGANVLTF.

The rearrangement joins TRBV15 to TRBJ1-1, with D possibly TRBD1 on 6 matching bases. V dropped 5 bases and J dropped 5 bases, with 15 bases sitting between them. Germline CDR1 is LNHNV and CDR2 is YYDKDF (reference sequence). This CDR3 region has 14 residues. CDR3 amino acids: CATSGQGSRTEAFF. In DNA form, the CDR3 reads TGTGCCACCAGCGGCCAGGGGAGTCGGACTGAAGCTTTCTTT. The variable domain in full, with the rest retrieved from reference TRBV15 and TRBJ1-1, is DAMVIQNPRYQVTQFGKPVTLSCSQTLNHNVMYWYQQKSSQAPKLLFHYYDKDFNNEADTPDNFQSRRPNTSFCFLDIRSPGLGDTAMYLCATSGQGSRTEAFFGQGTRLTVV.

This clonotype was recorded many times. A read error may account for a junction end that differs from germline. V gene TRBV5-1 combines with J gene TRBJ2-5; 9 bases are a match to TRBD1. This CDR3 region has 14 residues. Germline V gene lookup returns CDR1 SGHRS and CDR2 YFSETQ. For the CDR3, the DNA is TGTGCCAGCAGCCCTGGACAGGGGAGGGAGACCCAGTACTTC. The encoded protein is CASSPGQGRETQYF.

V and J are TRBV29-1 and TRBJ2-5; D is uncertain. The CDR3 spans 11 residues. V was trimmed by 8 bases and J by 2 bases, leaving 9 bases between them. Germline V gene sequence: CDR1 SQVTM, CDR2 ANQGSEA. In DNA, the CDR3 is TGCAGCCAGCAGGTACAAGAGACCCAGTACTTC. Protein product: CSQQVQETQYF.

The chain carries TRBV6-2 or TRBV6-3 and TRBJ2-1; no definite D call. V was clipped by 2 bases and J by 7 bases, with 15 bases between them. The CDR3 consists of 15 residues. Germline assignment: CDR1 MNHEY and CDR2 SVGEGT. The CDR3 coding sequence is TGTGCCAGCAGTTACGTGGGTAGAGTGGAAAATGAGCAGTTCTTC. Translating gives CASSYVGRVENEQFF.

This clonotype was picked up many times. This sequence joins TRBV20-1 and TRBJ2-1, with 8 bases fitting TRBD2. V gave up 0 bases and J gave up 12 bases; unmatched junction bases: 4. CDR1 and CDR2 from the germline V gene are DFQATT and SNEGSKA (reference sequence). The CDR3 is 12 amino acids. The CDR3 protein is CSARDTREGQFF. In DNA form, the CDR3 reads TGCAGTGCTAGAGATACCCGGGAGGGGCAGTTCTTC.

The sample holds many counts of this clonotype. This chain joins TRBV7-2 and TRBJ2-3; 12 nucleotides agree with TRBD2. With 2 bases clipped from V and 1 base from J, the junction kept 1 base outside the gene matches. Germline V lookup: CDR1 SGHTA, CDR2 FQGNSA. The CDR3 spans 16 residues. The CDR3 is CASSLRLAGGTDTQYF. CDR3 sequence (DNA): TGTGCCAGCAGCTTAAGACTAGCGGGAGGCACAGATACGCAGTATTTT.

The chain carries TRBV10-3 and TRBJ2-2, with 11 bases matching TRBD2. V dropped 2 bases and J dropped 4; count of bases not matched to a gene: 0. The CDR3 totals 15 residues. Per the germline V gene, CDR1 is ENHRY and CDR2 is SYGVKD. The CDR3: CAISEGTSGTGELFF. The CDR3 DNA follows: TGTGCCATCAGTGAGGGGACTAGCGGCACCGGGGAGCTGTTTTTT.

The sample holds a few counts of this clonotype. The V and J genes are TRBV2 and TRBJ1-5, with a possible D match to TRBD1 (6 bases). V gave up 6 bases and J gave up 5 bases, with 23 bases separating them. The CDR3 length is 17 residues. CDR1 is SNHLY and CDR2 is FYNNEI in the germline V gene. The DNA of the CDR3 is TGTGCCAGCAGCCCCACCGGGGGGGCGCGGCAGGATCAGCCCCAGCATTTT. Translated, it gives CASSPTGGARQDQPQHF.

This clonotype came up many times. This chain uses TRBV6-2 or TRBV6-3 with TRBJ2-7; perhaps D is TRBD1 or TRBD2 (5 bases each). Looked up from germline, CDR1 is MNHEY and CDR2 is SVGEGT. V was clipped by 0 bases and J by 3 bases, with 9 bases between them. CDR3 length: 14 amino acids. The CDR3 region is CASSYSTGHYEQYF. The CDR3 nucleotides are TGTGCCAGCAGTTACTCGACGGGGCACTACGAGCAGTACTTC.

The rearrangement links TRBV29-1 to TRBJ1-1; the D gene is possibly TRBD1 (5 bases). The V gene's germline CDR1 is SQVTM and CDR2 ANQGSEA. The CDR3 loop spans 12 amino acids. Between the trimmed V and J ends, which lost 7 bases and 2 bases, there was a span of 11 bases. CDR3 bases: TGCAGCGGTAGACAGACTAACACTGAAGCTTTCTTT. Encoded protein: CSGRQTNTEAFF.

The chain is built from TRBV29-1 and TRBJ2-7, with no clear D. CDR1 and CDR2 (germline): SQVTM, ANQGSEA. The V end was cut by 7 bases, the J end by 5 bases, with 15 bases between. The CDR3 is made up of 12 amino acids. CDR3 nucleotides: TGCAGCGCGCGGCCGAACTCGAACGAGCAGTACTTC. Translating gives CSARPNSNEQYF.

J is TRBJ1-1 and V is TRBV19; the D gene is possibly TRBD1 (5 bases). Deletions cut 8 bases from V and 2 bases from J, with 12 bases between. Germline values: CDR1 LNHDA, CDR2 SQIVND (reference sequence). This CDR3 spans 13 amino acids. The CDR3 DNA reads as TGTGCCAGTTCTTCCAGGGCAAACACTGAAGCTTTCTTT. It encodes CASSSRANTEAFF. Drawing the rest from reference TRBV19 and TRBJ1-1, the complete variable domain is DGGITQSPKYLFRKEGQNVTLSCEQNLNHDAMYWYRQDPGQGLRLIYYSQIVNDFQKGDIAEGYSVSREKKESFPLTVTSAQKNPTAFYLCASSSRANTEAFFGQGTRLTVV.

In its sample, this clonotype was seen a few times. The rearrangement uses TRBV20-1 and TRBJ1-2; no clear D. Germline V gene sequence: CDR1 DFQATT, CDR2 SNEGSKA (reference sequence). V lost 0 bases and J lost 6, with 17 bases in between. The CDR3 loop spans 15 amino acids. In DNA, the CDR3 is TGCAGTGCTAGAGATGTGAGCTTTCAAAGGGATGGCTACACCTTC. Translated: CSARDVSFQRDGYTF.

This chain connects TRBV20-1 to TRBJ1-1; D is unclear. This CDR3 is built from 12 residues. Between the trimmed V and J ends, which lost 5 bases and 7 bases, there was a span of 14 bases. Germline loops: CDR1 DFQATT, CDR2 SNEGSKA (reference sequence). DNA of the CDR3: TGCAGTGCTCCCCGGACCTCTATTGAAGCTTTCTTT. Its protein product is CSAPRTSIEAFF.

V gene TRBV7-6 combines with J gene TRBJ2-1; D is unresolved. The V and J ends lost 0 bases and 0 bases respectively, with 6 bases between them. The CDR3 has 15 residues. CDR1 SGHVS and CDR2 FNYEAQ come from the germline V gene. This CDR3 is CASSLAPGSYNEQFF. The DNA of the CDR3 is TGTGCCAGCAGCTTAGCGCCTGGCTCCTACAATGAGCAGTTCTTC.

This clonotype was counted at least ten times. CDR3 sequence (DNA): TGCGCCAGCAGCCAAGTAATAGGGGGCGCCGGGGGTGAAAAACTGTTTTTT. Translated: CASSQVIGGAGGEKLFF. The chain employs TRBV4-3 and TRBJ1-4; 7 nucleotides match TRBD1. V gave up 1 base and J gave up 7 bases; unmatched junction bases: 12. CDR3 size: 17 residues. Germline CDR1 LGHNA, CDR2 YSLEER.